This T cell receptor beta chain derives from a study of Graves' ophthalmopathy and Graves' hyperthyroidism. RNA transcripts were the source from which TCR beta CDR3 regions were amplified. HTBI primers served in a first-round RT-PCR, which a second-round multiplex PCR followed. Using its own MiXCR run on the multiplex PCR reads, TCRdb lists one record per CDR3 protein. The top ten clones hold around 3.3% of a sample with about 640,000 distinct CDR3 sequences, about two fifths of them seen once. V lost 4 bases, J lost 3 bases, and 16 bases lay in between. This CDR3 spans 15 amino acids. The germline V gene has CDR1 MGHDK and CDR2 SYGVNS. This clonotype was detected a few times.

What was sequenced was peripheral blood. The receptor was isolated from an adult man with Graves' ophthalmopathy. This sequence joins TRBV25-1 and TRBJ2-7; D may be TRBD2 (5 bases). CDR3 in amino acids: CASSASDELVYEQYF. CDR3 DNA sequence: TGTGCCAGCAGTGCTAGTGATGAACTAGTCTACGAGCAGTACTTC.